The 9 T cell receptor beta chains given below trace back to one sample, sequenced in a study of cytomegalovirus exposure and HLA in healthy donors. PCR amplification relied on 60 Vbeta primers (plus 13 Jbeta primers). Method: immunoSEQ multiplex PCR; TCRdb's copy keeps in-frame clones and lacks some. The data hold about 120,000 clones, with 75% to 90% observed a single time. Sequenced material: PBMCs. These receptors were taken from a female donor in good health and CMV-seropositive.

This clone showed up just once. The rearrangement joins TRBV7-3 to TRBJ1-1, with a weak D call TRBD1 (5 bases). The CDR3 is made up of 13 amino acids. Trimming took off 5 bases at V and 5 bases at J, with 12 bases between the two ends. The V gene's germline CDR1 is SGHTA and CDR2 FQGTGA. CDR3 coding DNA: TGTGCCAGCAGCCCGCAGGGTGAGACTGAAGCTTTCTTT. Its translation: CASSPQGETEAFF.

The CDR3 DNA follows: TGTGCCAGCAGCTTAGTGGCAGGGCTGGGCTACACCTTC. It encodes CASSLVAGLGYTF. The chain has TRBV7-3 and TRBJ1-2; the D gene is possibly TRBD1 (5 bases). V lost 2 bases, J lost 8 bases, and 12 bases lay in between. There are 13 residues in the CDR3. CDR1 SGHTA and CDR2 FQGTGA come from the germline V gene.

V and J are TRBV6-6 and TRBJ1-2; no firm D call. Germline CDR1 reads MNHNY; CDR2 reads SVGAGI (reference sequence). The length of the CDR3 is 15 residues. V lost 0 bases, J lost 2 bases, and 10 bases lay in between. The CDR3 sequence is CASSYSTAGNYGYTF. The CDR3 coding sequence is TGTGCCAGCAGTTACTCGACGGCGGGGAACTATGGCTACACCTTC.

This chain uses TRBV4-2 with TRBJ2-5; the match to TRBD2 covers 8 bases. The CDR3 length is 16 residues. Trimming cost V 0 bases and J 5 bases; bases outside gene matches: 8. The germline V gene encodes CDR1 LGHNA and CDR2 YNFKEQ. This chain's CDR3 is CASSQDGTQRGETQYF. CDR3 nucleotides: TGTGCCAGCAGCCAAGATGGGACCCAGCGGGGGGAGACCCAGTACTTC.

This chain uses TRBV15 with TRBJ1-1; no definite D call. Deletions cut 7 bases from V and 6 bases from J, with 6 bases between. This CDR3 comprises 10 residues. The V gene's germline CDR1 is LNHNV and CDR2 YYDKDF (reference sequence). CDR3 amino acids: CATTGAEAFF. The CDR3 coding sequence is TGTGCCACCACCGGGGCTGAAGCTTTCTTT.

The CDR3 sequence: CASSQGQGGQPQHF. In nucleotides, the CDR3 is TGTGCCAGCAGCCAGGGACAGGGCGGTCAGCCCCAGCATTTT. The chain combines TRBV7-9 with TRBJ1-5; 9 bases are a match to TRBD1. Per the germline V gene, CDR1 is SEHNR and CDR2 is FQNEAQ (reference sequence). V gave up 5 bases and J gave up 6 bases; unmatched junction bases: 5. The CDR3 totals 14 residues.

The rearrangement joins TRBV9 to TRBJ1-3; 7 bases fit TRBD1. The CDR3 totals 14 residues. Trimming cost V 3 bases and J 3 bases; bases outside gene matches: 3. Looked up from germline, CDR1 is SGDLS and CDR2 is YYNGEE. CDR3 sequence: CASSGGTVGNTIYF. The CDR3 bases are TGTGCCAGCAGCGGGGGGACAGTTGGAAACACCATATATTTT.

For the CDR3, the DNA is TGCGCCAGCAGCCCCTGGGGGGGACCCACTGAAGCTTTCTTT. This encodes CASSPWGGPTEAFF. The rearrangement joins TRBV5-1 to TRBJ1-1, with D possibly TRBD1 on 5 matching bases. The germline V gene encodes CDR1 SGHRS and CDR2 YFSETQ. V dropped 4 bases and J dropped 4 bases, with 14 bases sitting between them. This CDR3 is 14 amino acids long.

The V and J genes are TRBV28 and TRBJ2-7, with D tentatively TRBD1 (5 bases). The V gene's germline CDR1 is MDHEN and CDR2 SYDVKM. V lost 8 bases to trimming and J lost 5 bases, with 16 bases between them. This CDR3 has 13 amino acids. The CDR3 nucleotides are TGTGCCAGCCGAGGCAGGGCGTTTAACGAGCAGTACTTC. This sequence encodes CASRGRAFNEQYF. The whole variable domain, remainder taken from reference TRBV28 and TRBJ2-7, is DVKVTQSSRYLVKRTGEKVFLECVQDMDHENMFWYRQDPGLGLRLIYFSYDVKMKEKGDIPEGYSVSREKKERFSLILESASTNQTSMYLCASRGRAFNEQYFGPGTRLTVT.